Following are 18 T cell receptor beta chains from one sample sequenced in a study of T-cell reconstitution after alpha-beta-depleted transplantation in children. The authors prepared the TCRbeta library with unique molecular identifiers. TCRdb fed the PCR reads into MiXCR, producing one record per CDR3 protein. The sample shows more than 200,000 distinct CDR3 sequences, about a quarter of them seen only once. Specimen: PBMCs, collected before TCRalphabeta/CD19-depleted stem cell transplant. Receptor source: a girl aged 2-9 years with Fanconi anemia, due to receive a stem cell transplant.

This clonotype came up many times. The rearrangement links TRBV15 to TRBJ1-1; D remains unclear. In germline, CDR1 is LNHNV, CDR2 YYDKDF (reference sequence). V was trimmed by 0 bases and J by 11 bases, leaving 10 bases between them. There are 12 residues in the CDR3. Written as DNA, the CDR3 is TGTGCCACCAGCAGAGATGGGAGGTGGGCTTTCTTT. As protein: CATSRDGRWAFF.

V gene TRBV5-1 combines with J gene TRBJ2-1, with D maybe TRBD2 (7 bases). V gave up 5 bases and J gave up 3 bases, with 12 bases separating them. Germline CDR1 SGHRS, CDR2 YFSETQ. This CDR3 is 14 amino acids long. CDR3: CASSRGGVYNEQFF. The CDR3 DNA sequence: TGCGCCAGCAGTAGGGGGGGGGTCTACAATGAGCAGTTCTTC. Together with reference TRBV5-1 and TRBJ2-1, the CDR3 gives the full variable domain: KAGVTQTPRYLIKTRGQQVTLSCSPISGHRSVSWYQQTPGQGLQFLFEYFSETQRNKGNFPGRFSGRQFSNSRSEMNVSTLELGDSALYLCASSRGGVYNEQFFGPGTRLTVL.

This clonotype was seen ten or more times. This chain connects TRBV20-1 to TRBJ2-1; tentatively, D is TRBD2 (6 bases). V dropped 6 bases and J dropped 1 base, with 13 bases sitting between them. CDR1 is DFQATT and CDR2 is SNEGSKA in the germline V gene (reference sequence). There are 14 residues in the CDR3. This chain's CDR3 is CSAGLAPSYNEQFF. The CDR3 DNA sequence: TGCAGTGCCGGCCTAGCGCCTTCCTACAATGAGCAGTTCTTC.

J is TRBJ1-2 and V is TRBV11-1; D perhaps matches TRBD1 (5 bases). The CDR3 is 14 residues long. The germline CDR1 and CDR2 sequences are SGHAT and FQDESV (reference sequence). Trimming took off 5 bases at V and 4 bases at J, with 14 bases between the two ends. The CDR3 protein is CASSLLEGTYGYTF. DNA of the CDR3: TGTGCCAGCAGCCTTTTGGAAGGGACCTATGGCTACACCTTC. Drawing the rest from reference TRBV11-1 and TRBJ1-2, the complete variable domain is EAEVAQSPRYKITEKSQAVAFWCDPISGHATLYWYRQILGQGPELLVQFQDESVVDDSQLPKDRFSAERLKGVDSTLKIQPAELGDSAMYLCASSLLEGTYGYTFGSGTRLTVV.

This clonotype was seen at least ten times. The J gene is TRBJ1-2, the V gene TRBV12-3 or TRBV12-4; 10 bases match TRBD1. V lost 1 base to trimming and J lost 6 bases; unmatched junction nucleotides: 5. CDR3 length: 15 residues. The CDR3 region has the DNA TGTGCCAGCAGTTTAGGATCCGGGACAGGGGATGGCTACACCTTC. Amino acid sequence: CASSLGSGTGDGYTF.

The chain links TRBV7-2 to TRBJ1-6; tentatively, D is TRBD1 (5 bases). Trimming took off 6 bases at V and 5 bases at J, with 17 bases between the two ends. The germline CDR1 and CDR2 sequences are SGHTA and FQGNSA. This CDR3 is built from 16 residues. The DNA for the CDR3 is TGTGCCAGCAGGAAGCGGAGGGGAGCGGATAATTCACCCCTCCACTTT. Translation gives CASRKRRGADNSPLHF.

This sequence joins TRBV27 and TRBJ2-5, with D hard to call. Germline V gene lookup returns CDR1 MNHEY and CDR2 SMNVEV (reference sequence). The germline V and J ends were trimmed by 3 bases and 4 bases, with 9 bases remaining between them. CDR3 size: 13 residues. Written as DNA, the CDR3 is TGTGCCAGCAGTTTCCTTCAGTCAGAGACCCAGTACTTC. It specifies CASSFLQSETQYF.

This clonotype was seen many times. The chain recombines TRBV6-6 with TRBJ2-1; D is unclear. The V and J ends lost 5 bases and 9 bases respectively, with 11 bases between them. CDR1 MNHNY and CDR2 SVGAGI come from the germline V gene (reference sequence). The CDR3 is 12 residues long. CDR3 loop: CASSPSLGEQFF. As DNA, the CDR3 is TGTGCCAGCAGTCCTTCGTTGGGTGAGCAGTTCTTC.

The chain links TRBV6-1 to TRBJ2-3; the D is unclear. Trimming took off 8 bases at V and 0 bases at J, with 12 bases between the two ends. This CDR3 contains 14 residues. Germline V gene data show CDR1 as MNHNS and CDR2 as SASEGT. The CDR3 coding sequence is TGTGCCAGCTTTGTAGGGCTTAGCACAGATACGCAGTATTTT. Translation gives CASFVGLSTDTQYF.

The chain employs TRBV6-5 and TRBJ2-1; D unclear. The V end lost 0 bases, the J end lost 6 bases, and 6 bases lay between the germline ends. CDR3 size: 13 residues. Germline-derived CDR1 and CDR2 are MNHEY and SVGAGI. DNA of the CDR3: TGTGCCAGCAGTTACTCGAACCTCAATGAGCAGTTCTTC. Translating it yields CASSYSNLNEQFF.

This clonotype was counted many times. DNA of the CDR3: TGTGCCAGCAGTTCTACAGGACTAGTAGGCTACAATGAGCAGTTCTTC. Translation gives CASSSTGLVGYNEQFF. The chain joins TRBV28 to TRBJ2-1, with 7 bases aligning to TRBD2. The CDR3 length is 16 residues. V was clipped by 4 bases and J by 3 bases; unmatched bases: 9. The V gene's germline CDR1 is MDHEN and CDR2 SYDVKM.

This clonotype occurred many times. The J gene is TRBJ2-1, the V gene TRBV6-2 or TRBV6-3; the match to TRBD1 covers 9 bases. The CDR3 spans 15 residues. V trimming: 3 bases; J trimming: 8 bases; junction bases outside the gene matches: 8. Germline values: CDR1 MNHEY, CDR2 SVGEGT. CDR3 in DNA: TGTGCCAGCAGTTATCCGGGACAGGGTGGCTATGAGCAGTTCTTC. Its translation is CASSYPGQGGYEQFF.

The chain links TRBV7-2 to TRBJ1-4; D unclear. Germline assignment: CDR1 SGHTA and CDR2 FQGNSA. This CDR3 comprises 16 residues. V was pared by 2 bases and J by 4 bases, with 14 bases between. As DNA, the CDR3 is TGTGCCAGCAGCTTATATTCAGGTCTCCGTAATGAAAAACTGTTTTTT. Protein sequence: CASSLYSGLRNEKLFF.

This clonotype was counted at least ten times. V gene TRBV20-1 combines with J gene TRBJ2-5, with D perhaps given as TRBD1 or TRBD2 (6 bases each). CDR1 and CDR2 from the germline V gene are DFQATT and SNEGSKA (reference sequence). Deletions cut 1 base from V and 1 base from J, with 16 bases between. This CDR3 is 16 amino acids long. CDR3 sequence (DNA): TGCAGTGCTAGAGTTCCAGGGACGGGGGCCCAAGAGACCCAGTACTTC. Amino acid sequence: CSARVPGTGAQETQYF.

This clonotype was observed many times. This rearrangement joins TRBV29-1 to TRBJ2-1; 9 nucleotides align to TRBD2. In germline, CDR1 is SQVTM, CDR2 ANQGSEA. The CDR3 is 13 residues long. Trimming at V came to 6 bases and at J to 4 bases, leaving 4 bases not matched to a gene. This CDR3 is CSVATSGYNEQFF. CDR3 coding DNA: TGCAGCGTCGCGACTAGCGGATACAATGAGCAGTTCTTC.

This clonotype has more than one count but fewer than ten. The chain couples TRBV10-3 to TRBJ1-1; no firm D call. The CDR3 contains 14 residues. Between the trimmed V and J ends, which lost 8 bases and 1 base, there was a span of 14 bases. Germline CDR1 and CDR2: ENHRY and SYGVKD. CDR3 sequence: CAIRRENSNTEAFF. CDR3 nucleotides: TGTGCCATCCGACGAGAGAATTCGAACACTGAAGCTTTCTTT.

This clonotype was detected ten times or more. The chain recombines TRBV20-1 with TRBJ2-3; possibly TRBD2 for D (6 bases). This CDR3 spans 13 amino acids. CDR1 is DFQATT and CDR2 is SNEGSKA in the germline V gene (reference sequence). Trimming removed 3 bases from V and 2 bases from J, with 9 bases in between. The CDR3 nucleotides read TGCAGTGCTAGCGGGGGAAACACAGATACGCAGTATTTT. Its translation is CSASGGNTDTQYF.

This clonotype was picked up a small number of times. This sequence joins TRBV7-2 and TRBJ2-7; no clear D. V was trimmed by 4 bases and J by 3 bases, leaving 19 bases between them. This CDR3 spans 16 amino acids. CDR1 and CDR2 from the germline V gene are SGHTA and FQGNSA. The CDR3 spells CASSSPGKSEDYEQYF. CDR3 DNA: TGTGCCAGCAGCTCCCCTGGGAAAAGCGAAGACTACGAGCAGTACTTC.